This T cell receptor (beta chain) was sequenced in a study of cytomegalovirus exposure and HLA in healthy donors (dated by TCRdb to about 2017). Background on the whole study: The roughly 650 repertoires of the first cohort and the 110 or so validation repertoires were produced on the same platform, according to a later analysis. The study aimed to test whether signatures of past pathogen exposure could be identified by cataloging public T cell receptors. Along with the approximately 700-subject first cohort, a separate validation cohort of over a hundred different subjects was used. To predict cytomegalovirus infection status, the study combined high-throughput TCR immunosequencing, statistical association of individual TCRs with disease status, and machine learning. What the study reported, not specific to this receptor: A later analysis lacked HLA typing for the validation cohort, so it scored co-occurrence in that cohort across all 110 or so repertoires. The study gave a list of more than 150 TCR beta chains associated with cytomegalovirus. The authors suggested that the approach could potentially be generalized to other disease states and immunological phenotypes. The classifier was reported to diagnose cytomegalovirus status with high specificity and sensitivity in both the original cohort and the validation cohort. Of the cluster scores, roughly 93% were above 0 in a later analysis, which found that TCRs clustered in the first cohort also tended to co-occur in the 120 validation repertoires. A few of the identified cytomegalovirus-associated TCR beta chains were confirmed in vitro to be specific for cytomegalovirus antigens. Most TCR sequences were seen in very few donors, while some public TCRs were found in many individuals.

Receptor libraries were prepared by the immunoSEQ multiplex PCR assay. Turning to the authors' computational methods: A statistical classification framework was built for diagnosing cytomegalovirus status from the catalog of TCR beta chain sequences. Imported from immuneACCESS, the table was reduced by TCRdb to in-frame sequences with V and J called. These copies leave out some clones; in studies compared against another copy, an unresolved V gene accounts for under half, and the cause of the remainder is not known. V and J calls and clone size are those listed in that table; D and trimming were worked out from the DNA. Present in this sample are approximately 140,000 clones, around 87% of which were seen just once. The ten largest make up 7.5% to 9% of the sample. Separate from the approximately 690-subject first cohort, the validation cohort of roughly 130 subjects was the group to which the donors belonged.

For this clone: There is no known antigen for this receptor. The sample holds no much larger clone one base away, and base qualities are not on file.

The V end loses 0 bases and the J end loses 2 bases, and a stretch of 14 bases separates them. The germline V gene encodes CDR1 GTSNPN and CDR2 SVGIG (reference sequence). From its cysteine to its phenylalanine, the CDR3 spans 15 amino acids. Just CDR3 DNA is preserved here, 45 bases in frame from base 1. The V and J segments used are TRBV30 and TRBJ2-7, with a tentative D gene TRBD2 over 6 matching bases. Material for sequencing was PBMCs. The origin of this receptor is a young man in good health and CMV-seropositive. The bases are TGTGCCTGGAGTGTACCTCGCCGGGGGACCTACGAGCAGTACTTC. This is translated as CAWSVPRRGTYEQYF.